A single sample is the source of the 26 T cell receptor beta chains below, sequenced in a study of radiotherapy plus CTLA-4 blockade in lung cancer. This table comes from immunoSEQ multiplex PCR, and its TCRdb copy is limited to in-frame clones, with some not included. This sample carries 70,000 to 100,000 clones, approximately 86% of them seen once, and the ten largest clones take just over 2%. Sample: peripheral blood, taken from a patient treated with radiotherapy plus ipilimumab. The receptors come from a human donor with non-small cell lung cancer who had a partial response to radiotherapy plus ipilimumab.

The CDR3 sequence: CAWSVGAGVGYTF. The DNA for the CDR3 is TGTGCCTGGAGTGTTGGGGCAGGGGTCGGCTACACCTTC. The chain couples TRBV30 to TRBJ1-2; tentatively, D is TRBD1 (6 bases). Germline V lookup: CDR1 GTSNPN, CDR2 SVGIG (reference sequence). CDR3 size: 13 residues. V was cut by 0 bases and J by 8 bases, with 13 bases left in between.

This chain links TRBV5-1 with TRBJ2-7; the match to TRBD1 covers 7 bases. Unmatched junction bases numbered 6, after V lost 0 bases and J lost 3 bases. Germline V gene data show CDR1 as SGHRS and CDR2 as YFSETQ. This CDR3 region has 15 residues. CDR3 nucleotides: TGCGCCAGCAGCTTGGGGTGGGGACAGAACTACGAGCAGTACTTC. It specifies CASSLGWGQNYEQYF.

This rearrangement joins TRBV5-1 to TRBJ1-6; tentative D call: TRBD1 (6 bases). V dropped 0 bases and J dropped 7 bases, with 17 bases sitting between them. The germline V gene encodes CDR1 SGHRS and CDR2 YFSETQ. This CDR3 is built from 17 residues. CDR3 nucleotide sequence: TGCGCCAGCAGCTTGGTACATGGGGGCAGTCCCAATTCACCCCTCCACTTT. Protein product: CASSLVHGGSPNSPLHF. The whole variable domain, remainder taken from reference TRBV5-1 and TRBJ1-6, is KAGVTQTPRYLIKTRGQQVTLSCSPISGHRSVSWYQQTPGQGLQFLFEYFSETQRNKGNFPGRFSGRQFSNSRSEMNVSTLELGDSALYLCASSLVHGGSPNSPLHFGNGTRLTVT.

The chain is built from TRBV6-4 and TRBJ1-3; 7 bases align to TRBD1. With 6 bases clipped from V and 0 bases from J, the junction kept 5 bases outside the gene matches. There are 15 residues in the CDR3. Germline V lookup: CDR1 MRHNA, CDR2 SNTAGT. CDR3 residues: CASRRDSLSGNTIYF. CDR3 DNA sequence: TGTGCCAGCAGAAGGGACAGTCTCTCTGGAAACACCATATATTTT.

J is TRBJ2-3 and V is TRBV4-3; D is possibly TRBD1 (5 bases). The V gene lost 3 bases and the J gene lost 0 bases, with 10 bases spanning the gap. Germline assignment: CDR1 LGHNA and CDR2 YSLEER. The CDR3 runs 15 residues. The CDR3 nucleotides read TGCGCCAGCAGCCAGACGCCAGGGAGCACAGATACGCAGTATTTT. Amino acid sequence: CASSQTPGSTDTQYF.

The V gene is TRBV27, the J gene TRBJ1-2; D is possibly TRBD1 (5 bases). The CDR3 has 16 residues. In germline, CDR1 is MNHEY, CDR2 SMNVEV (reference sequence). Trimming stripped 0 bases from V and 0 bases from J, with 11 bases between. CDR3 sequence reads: CASSLSRAGTNYGYTF. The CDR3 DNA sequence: TGTGCCAGCAGTTTATCAAGGGCAGGGACTAACTATGGCTACACCTTC.

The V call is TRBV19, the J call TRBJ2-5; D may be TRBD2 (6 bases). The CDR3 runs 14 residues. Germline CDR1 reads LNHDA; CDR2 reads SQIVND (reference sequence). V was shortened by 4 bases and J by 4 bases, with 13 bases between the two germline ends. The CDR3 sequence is CASSTTWGGETQYF. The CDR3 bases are TGTGCCAGTAGTACAACATGGGGAGGAGAGACCCAGTACTTC.

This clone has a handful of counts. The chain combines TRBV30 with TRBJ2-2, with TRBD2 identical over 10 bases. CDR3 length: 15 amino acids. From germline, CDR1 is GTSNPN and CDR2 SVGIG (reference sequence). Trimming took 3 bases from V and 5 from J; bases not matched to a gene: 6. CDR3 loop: CAWRTGLAETGELFF. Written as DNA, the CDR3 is TGTGCCTGGAGGACAGGACTAGCGGAAACCGGGGAGCTGTTTTTT.

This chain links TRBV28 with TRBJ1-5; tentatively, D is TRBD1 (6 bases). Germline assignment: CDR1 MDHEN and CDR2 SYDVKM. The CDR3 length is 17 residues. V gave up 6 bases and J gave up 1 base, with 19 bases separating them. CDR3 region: CASSYRASGVSNQPQHF. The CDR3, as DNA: TGTGCCAGCAGCTACAGGGCCTCCGGGGTGAGCAATCAGCCCCAGCATTTT.

CDR3 amino acids: CASSLELAGPYEQYF. The CDR3 bases are TGTGCCAGCAGCTTAGAACTAGCGGGACCTTACGAGCAGTACTTC. The chain employs TRBV11-2 and TRBJ2-7; TRBD2 matches 10 bases. The V gene end was trimmed by 0 bases and the J gene end by 4 bases; junction bases not matched to a gene: 3. CDR3 size: 15 residues. Germline lookup yields CDR1 SGHAT and CDR2 FQNNGV.

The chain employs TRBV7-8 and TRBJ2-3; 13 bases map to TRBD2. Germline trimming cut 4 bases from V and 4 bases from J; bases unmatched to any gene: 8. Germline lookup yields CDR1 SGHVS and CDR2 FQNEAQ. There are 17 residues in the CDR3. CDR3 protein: CASSSWTSGSLADTQYF. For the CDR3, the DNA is TGTGCCAGCAGCTCCTGGACTAGCGGGAGTTTAGCAGATACGCAGTATTTT.

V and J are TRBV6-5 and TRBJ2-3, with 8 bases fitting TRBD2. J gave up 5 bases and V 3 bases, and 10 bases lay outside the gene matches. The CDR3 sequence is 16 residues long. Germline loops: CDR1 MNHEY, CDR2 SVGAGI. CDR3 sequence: CASSYSGKGSGDTQYF. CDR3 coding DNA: TGTGCCAGCAGTTATAGCGGGAAGGGTAGTGGAGATACGCAGTATTTT.

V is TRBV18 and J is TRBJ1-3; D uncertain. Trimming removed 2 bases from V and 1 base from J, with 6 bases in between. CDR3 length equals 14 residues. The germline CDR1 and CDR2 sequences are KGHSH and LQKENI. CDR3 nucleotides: TGTGCCAGCTCACCATCGGGGTCTGGAAACACCATATATTTT. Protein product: CASSPSGSGNTIYF.

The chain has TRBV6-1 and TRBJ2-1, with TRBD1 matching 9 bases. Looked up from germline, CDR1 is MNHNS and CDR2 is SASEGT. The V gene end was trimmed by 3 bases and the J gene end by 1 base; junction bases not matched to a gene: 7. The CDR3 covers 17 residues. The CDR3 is CASSDLNRGLSYNEQFF. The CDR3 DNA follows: TGTGCCAGCAGTGATCTTAACAGGGGGCTATCCTACAATGAGCAGTTCTTC.

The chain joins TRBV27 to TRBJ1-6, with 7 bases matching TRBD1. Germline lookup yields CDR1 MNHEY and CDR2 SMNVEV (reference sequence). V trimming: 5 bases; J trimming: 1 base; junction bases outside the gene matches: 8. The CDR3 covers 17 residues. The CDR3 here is CASSPTGAGSYNSPLHF. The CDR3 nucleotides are TGTGCCAGCAGTCCCACAGGGGCTGGGTCCTATAATTCACCCCTCCACTTT.

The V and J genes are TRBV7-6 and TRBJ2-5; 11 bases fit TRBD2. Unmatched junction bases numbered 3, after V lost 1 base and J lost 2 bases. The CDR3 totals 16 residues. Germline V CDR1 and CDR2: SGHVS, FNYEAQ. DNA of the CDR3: TGTGCCAGCAGCTTAGTAGCGGGAGGGTGGCAAGAGACCCAGTACTTC. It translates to CASSLVAGGWQETQYF.

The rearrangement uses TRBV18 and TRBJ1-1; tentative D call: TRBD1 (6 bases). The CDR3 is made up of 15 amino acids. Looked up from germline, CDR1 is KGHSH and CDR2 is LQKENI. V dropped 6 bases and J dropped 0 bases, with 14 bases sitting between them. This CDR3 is CASSAGEILNTEAFF. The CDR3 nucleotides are TGTGCCAGCTCTGCAGGGGAGATATTGAACACTGAAGCTTTCTTT. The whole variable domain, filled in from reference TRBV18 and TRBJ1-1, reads NAGVMQNPRHLVRRRGQEARLRCSPMKGHSHVYWYRQLPEEGLKFMVYLQKENIIDESGMPKERFSAEFPKEGPSILRIQQVVRGDSAAYFCASSAGEILNTEAFFGQGTRLTVV.

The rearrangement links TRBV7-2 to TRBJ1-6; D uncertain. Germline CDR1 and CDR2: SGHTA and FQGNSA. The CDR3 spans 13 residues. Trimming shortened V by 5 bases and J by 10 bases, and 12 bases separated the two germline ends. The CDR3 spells CASSPGSWSPLHF. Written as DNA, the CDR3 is TGTGCCAGCAGCCCTGGGAGCTGGTCACCCCTCCACTTT. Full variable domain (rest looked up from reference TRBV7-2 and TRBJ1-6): GAGVSQSPSNKVTEKGKDVELRCDPISGHTALYWYRQSLGQGLEFLIYFQGNSAPDKSGLPSDRFSAERTGGSVSTLTIQRTQQEDSAVYLCASSPGSWSPLHFGNGTRLTVT.

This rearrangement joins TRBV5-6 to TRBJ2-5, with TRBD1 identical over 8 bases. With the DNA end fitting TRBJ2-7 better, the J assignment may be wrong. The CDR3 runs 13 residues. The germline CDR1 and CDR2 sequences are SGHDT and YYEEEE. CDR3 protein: CASRTGLKYEQYF. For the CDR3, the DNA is TGTGCCAGCCGGACAGGGCTGAAGTACGAGCAGTACTTC.

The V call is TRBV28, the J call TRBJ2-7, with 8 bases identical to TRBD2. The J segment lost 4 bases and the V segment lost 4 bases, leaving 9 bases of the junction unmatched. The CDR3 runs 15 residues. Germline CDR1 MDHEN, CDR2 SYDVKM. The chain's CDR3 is CASSSPTSGTYEQYV. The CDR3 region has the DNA TGTGCCAGCAGTTCGCCCACTAGCGGAACTTACGAGCAGTACGTC.

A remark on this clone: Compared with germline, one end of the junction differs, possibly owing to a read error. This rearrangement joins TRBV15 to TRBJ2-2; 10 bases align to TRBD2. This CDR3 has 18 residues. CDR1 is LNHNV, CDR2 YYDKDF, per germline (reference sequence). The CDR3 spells CATAGTSAMSGDTGGLFF. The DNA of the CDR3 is TGTGCCACCGCCGGGACTAGCGCAATGTCCGGAGACACCGGGGGGCTGTTTTTT.

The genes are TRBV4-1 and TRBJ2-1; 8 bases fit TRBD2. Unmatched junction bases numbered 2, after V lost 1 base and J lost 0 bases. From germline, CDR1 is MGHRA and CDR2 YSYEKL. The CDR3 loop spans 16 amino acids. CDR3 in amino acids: CASSQGSGSSYNEQFF. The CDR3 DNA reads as TGCGCCAGCAGCCAAGGGAGCGGGAGCTCCTACAATGAGCAGTTCTTC.

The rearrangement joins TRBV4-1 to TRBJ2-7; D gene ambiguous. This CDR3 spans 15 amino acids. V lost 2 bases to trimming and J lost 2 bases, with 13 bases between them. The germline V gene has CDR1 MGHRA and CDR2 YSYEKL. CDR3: CASSQLELPPYEQYF. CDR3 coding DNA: TGCGCCAGCAGCCAACTCGAGCTACCTCCCTACGAGCAGTACTTC.

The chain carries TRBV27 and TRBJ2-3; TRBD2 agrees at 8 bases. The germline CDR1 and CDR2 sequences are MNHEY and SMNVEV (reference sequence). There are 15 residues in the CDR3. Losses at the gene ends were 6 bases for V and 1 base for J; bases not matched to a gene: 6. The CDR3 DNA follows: TGTGCCAGCAGACCCGGGACTAGTGGCACAGATACGCAGTATTTT. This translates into CASRPGTSGTDTQYF.

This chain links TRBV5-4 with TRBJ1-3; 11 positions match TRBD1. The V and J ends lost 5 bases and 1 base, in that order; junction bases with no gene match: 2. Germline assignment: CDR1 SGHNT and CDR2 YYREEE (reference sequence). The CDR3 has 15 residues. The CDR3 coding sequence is TGTGCCAGCAGAAGGGACAGGGGGTCTGGAAACACCATATATTTT. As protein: CASRRDRGSGNTIYF.

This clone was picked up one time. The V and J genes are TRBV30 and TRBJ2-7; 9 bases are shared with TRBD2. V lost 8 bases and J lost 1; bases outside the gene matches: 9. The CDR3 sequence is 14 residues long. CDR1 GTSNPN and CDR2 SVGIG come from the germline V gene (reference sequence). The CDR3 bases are TGTGCCGGGCGGACTAGCGCCTTATCCTACGAGCAGTACTTC. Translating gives CAGRTSALSYEQYF.